The rows below give T cell receptor beta chains drawn from one sample of a study of T cells in localized non-small cell lung cancer. Sequencing used immunoSEQ multiplex PCR; TCRdb keeps in-frame clones, though not all of them. The sample lists 50,000 to 75,000 clones, roughly nine tenths occurring once. Sequenced material: peripheral blood, taken before any cancer treatment. All receptors come from a man aged 35 to 69 with stage I lung adenocarcinoma. Each CDR3 is given with its conserved first and last residue. A D gene is named only where the DNA matches it firmly. The size entry is marked missing in some rows and otherwise reads once, few, many or a size class.

>.|TRBV27|.|TRBJ2-1
CASRSSGNEQFF
TGTGCCAGCAGGAGTAGCGGCAATGAGCAGTTCTTC
>.|TRBV5-8|.|TRBJ2-7
CASSLWVTGGYEQYF
TGTGCCAGCAGCTTGTGGGTCACCGGGGGATACGAGCAGTACTTC
>TRBD1|TRBV19|.|TRBJ2-6
CASSRQGAGANVLTF
TGTGCCAGTAGTAGACAGGGGGCCGGGGCCAACGTCCTGACTTTC
>TRBD1|TRBV6-5|.|TRBJ2-5
CATGTGHALETQYF
TGTGCCACTGGGACAGGCCACGCGTTAGAGACCCAGTACTTC
>.|TRBV4-2|once|TRBJ1-3
CASSQDSKFGNTIYF
TGTGCCAGCAGCCAAGATAGTAAGTTTGGAAACACCATATATTTT
>.|TRBV5-4|.|TRBJ2-1
CASSGPDRGINEQFF
TGTGCCAGCAGCGGTCCCGATCGGGGTATAAATGAGCAGTTCTTC
>.|TRBV2|.|TRBJ2-7
CASSDRDVRPEQYF
TGTGCCAGCAGTGACCGGGACGTGCGGCCCGAGCAGTACTTC
>.|TRBV5-1|.|TRBJ2-3
CASSLGRVRDTQYF
TGCGCCAGCAGCTTGGGCAGGGTAAGAGATACGCAGTATTTT
>TRBD1|TRBV19|.|TRBJ1-1
CASSLTGDTEAFF
TGTGCCAGTAGTCTGACAGGGGACACTGAAGCTTTCTTT
>.|TRBV11-2|.|TRBJ2-5
CASSSPETDIQETQYF
TGTGCCAGCAGCTCTCCGGAGACAGACATCCAAGAGACCCAGTACTTC
>TRBD1|TRBV6-5|.|TRBJ1-4
CASSYSGTADEKLFF
TGTGCCAGCAGTTACTCCGGGACAGCGGATGAAAAACTGTTTTTT
>.|TRBV10-3|.|TRBJ2-2
CAISALGREDTGELFF
TGTGCCATCAGTGCTTTAGGCAGGGAAGACACCGGGGAGCTGTTTTTT
>.|TRBV6-1|.|TRBJ2-5
CASSEAPTGYQETQYF
TGTGCCAGCAGTGAAGCGCCTACAGGGTACCAAGAGACCCAGTACTTC
>.|TRBV5-1|.|TRBJ1-2
CASSPTFDRTTNYGYTF
TGCGCCAGCAGCCCTACCTTCGACAGAACTACTAACTATGGCTACACCTTC
>TRBD2|TRBV13|.|TRBJ2-1
CASSPRGSGTYNEQFF
TGTGCCAGCAGCCCCCGGGGTAGCGGGACCTACAATGAGCAGTTCTTC
>TRBD1|TRBV6-6|.|TRBJ2-5
CASSPPTGIRETQYF
TGTGCCAGCAGCCCCCCGACAGGGATCCGAGAGACCCAGTACTTC
>TRBD1|TRBV10-1|.|TRBJ2-7
CASKGTGGHEQYF
TGCGCCAGCAAAGGGACAGGGGGCCACGAGCAGTACTTC
>.|TRBV2|once|TRBJ1-5
CASKGTPFQADQPQHF
TGTGCCAGCAAAGGGACACCCTTCCAAGCCGATCAGCCCCAGCATTTT
>.|TRBV9|.|TRBJ2-6
CASSVQGGGSGANVLTF
TGTGCCAGCAGCGTACAGGGGGGCGGCTCTGGGGCCAACGTCCTGACTTTC
>TRBD2|TRBV2|.|TRBJ2-1
CASSEGGTSSYNEQFF
TGTGCCAGCAGTGAAGGCGGGACTAGCTCCTACAATGAGCAGTTCTTC
>TRBD1|TRBV7-9|.|TRBJ1-4
CASSPGQGREKLFF
TGTGCCAGCAGCCCGGGACAGGGAAGAGAAAAACTGTTTTTT
>.|TRBV5-1|once|TRBJ2-7
CASSGGTVLYEQYF
TGCGCCAGCAGCGGGGGGACAGTTCTCTACGAGCAGTACTTC
>.|TRBV9|.|TRBJ2-7
CASSLTGGPYEQYF
TGTGCCAGCAGCTTGACTGGGGGACCGTACGAGCAGTACTTC
>.|TRBV10-2|.|TRBJ2-3
CASSEQHRATDTQYF
TGCGCCAGCAGTGAACAGCATCGGGCCACAGATACGCAGTATTTT
>.|TRBV6-5|once|TRBJ2-5
CASSYGRPQETQYF
TGTGCCAGCAGTTACGGCCGACCCCAAGAGACCCAGTACTTC
>TRBD1|TRBV7-9|.|TRBJ1-6
CASRPDRGNSPLHF
TGTGCCAGCAGACCAGACAGGGGTAATTCACCCCTCCACTTT
>TRBD2|TRBV9|.|TRBJ2-1
CASSDSGNYNEQFF
TGTGCCAGCAGCGATAGCGGGAATTACAATGAGCAGTTCTTC
>.|TRBV30|.|TRBJ1-4
CAWSRTDNEKLFF
TGTGCCTGGAGTAGGACAGATAATGAAAAACTGTTTTTT
>.|TRBV19|.|TRBJ1-1
CASSRGLLYSPSTEAFF
TGTGCCAGTAGCCGAGGACTACTCTACTCCCCTAGCACTGAAGCTTTCTTT